Following are 3 T cell receptor beta chains from one sample sequenced in a study of vaccination and CD4 T cells after COVID-19 (dated by TCRdb to the early 2020s). Receptors were amplified or captured by PCR. TCRdb shows the sequencer as Illumina iSeq 100. At the Johns Hopkins FTIC core, DNA from the cultured CD4+ T cells underwent TCR sequencing with the Oncomine TCR Beta short-read assay. TCRdb passed the public sequencing reads through fastp at Q25 and MiXCR, retaining productive beta sequences. Entries are consolidated by CDR3 protein sequence, retaining the most common genes and DNA. This sample is represented by 20,000 or so distinct CDR3 sequences; 50% to 70% of them were singletons. The top ten clonotypes cover more than 9.5% of the sample. In the paper's terms, the treatment or condition label means: roughly ten-day PBMC culture with coronavirus spike peptide pools or control peptides (ViraFEST assay).

Their antigens remain unidentified. The specimen was CD4+ T cells from blood, cultured in vitro, collected after SARS-CoV-2 vaccination. The receptors come from a human donor who had recovered from COVID-19.

The rearrangement uses TRBV21-1 and TRBJ1-2; the table names TRBD1, a call not compared with the DNA. TRBV21-1 is reported as a pseudogene. This CDR3 is 14 amino acids long. The CDR3 DNA reads TGTGCCGGCCTAGGAGGGGGGATGGGGAATGGCTACACCTTC. This translates into CAGLGGGMGNGYTF.

CDR3 sequence (DNA): TGTGCCAGCAGTGAAACTCCATGGGATTCACCCCTCCACTTT. The encoded protein is CASSETPWDSPLHF. The chain is built from TRBV6-4 and TRBJ1-6; D is ambiguous. Per the germline V gene, CDR1 is MRHNA and CDR2 is SNTAGT. The CDR3 consists of 14 residues. V lost 3 bases to trimming and J lost 8 bases, with 11 bases between them.

This rearrangement joins TRBV19 to TRBJ2-2; no definite D call. CDR1 LNHDA and CDR2 SQIVND come from the germline V gene (reference sequence). V lost 6 bases to trimming and J lost 4 bases, with 3 bases between them. The CDR3 is 11 residues long. The CDR3 sequence: CASSLTGELFF. The CDR3 DNA reads TGTGCCAGTAGCCTCACCGGGGAGCTGTTTTTT. Combining the CDR3 with reference TRBV19 and TRBJ2-2 gives the whole variable domain DGGITQSPKYLFRKEGQNVTLSCEQNLNHDAMYWYRQDPGQGLRLIYYSQIVNDFQKGDIAEGYSVSREKKESFPLTVTSAQKNPTAFYLCASSLTGELFFGEGSRLTVL.